A selection of T cell receptor beta chains follows, all from one sample in a study of CD8 T cells in Susac syndrome. One entry per CDR3 protein, called by TCRdb with MiXCR from the immunoSEQ multiplex PCR reads. This table has about 300,000 distinct CDR3 sequences, 75% to 85% appearing once. Sequences were obtained from CD8+ T cells from PBMCs. Source of these receptors: a human donor with multiple sclerosis. CDR3s include the opening cysteine and the closing phenylalanine or tryptophan. A D gene is named only where the DNA matches it firmly. Clone sizes are given selectively: once, few, many, or a class where the clone is expanded.

>TRBJ2-7|.|TRBV19|.
CASPGRGLHYEQYF
TGTGCCAGCCCGGGCCGGGGCCTACACTACGAGCAGTACTTC
>TRBJ2-5|TRBD1|TRBV29-1|.
CSVEDQGQEGETQYF
TGCAGCGTTGAAGATCAGGGACAGGAAGGAGAGACCCAGTACTTC
>TRBJ2-1|.|TRBV7-9|.
CASSLTALVDNEQFF
TGTGCCAGCAGCTTGACGGCGTTGGTTGACAATGAGCAGTTCTTC
>TRBJ2-4|.|TRBV9|.
CASSGSGGSAQYF
TGTGCCAGCAGCGGATCTGGGGGGTCCGCTCAGTACTTC
>TRBJ2-3|TRBD2|TRBV19|few
CASLGFPPSGKRHTQYF
TGTGCCAGTTTGGGTTTTCCGCCTAGCGGCAAAAGGCATACGCAGTATTTT
>TRBJ2-3|TRBD2|TRBV2|.
CASSEGASGSPDTQYF
TGTGCCAGCAGTGAAGGGGCTAGCGGGAGCCCAGATACGCAGTATTTT
>TRBJ1-2|.|TRBV6-2/TRBV6-3|few
CASSLTANYGYTF
TGTGCCAGCAGCCTGACTGCTAACTATGGCTACACCTTC
>TRBJ1-1|.|TRBV7-8|.
CASSSSGGSTEAFF
TGTGCCAGCAGCTCTAGCGGGGGCTCCACTGAAGCTTTCTTT
>TRBJ1-5|.|TRBV27|.
CASSLSRVERPQHF
TGTGCCAGCAGTTTATCCAGGGTGGAGAGGCCCCAGCATTTT
>TRBJ2-7|.|TRBV6-2/TRBV6-3|few
CASSYSIQGYEQYF
TGTGCCAGCAGTTACTCGATACAGGGTTACGAGCAGTACTTC
>TRBJ1-1|.|TRBV11-2|.
CASSLWERTEAFF
TGTGCCAGCAGCTTATGGGAACGCACTGAAGCTTTCTTT
>TRBJ2-5|.|TRBV27|.
CASSFSRVQETQYF
TGTGCCAGCAGTTTCTCCCGGGTCCAAGAGACCCAGTACTTC
>TRBJ2-3|TRBD2|TRBV3-1|.
CASSPGLASDTQYF
TGTGCCAGCAGCCCGGGACTAGCTTCAGATACGCAGTATTTT
>TRBJ2-1|TRBD2|TRBV12-5|.
CASGLGTSGEYNEQFF
TGTGCTAGTGGTTTGGGAACTAGCGGGGAGTACAATGAGCAGTTCTTC
>TRBJ1-2|.|TRBV5-6|.
CASSLAGSEYGYTF
TGTGCCAGCAGCTTGGCCGGCAGCGAGTATGGCTACACCTTC
>TRBJ2-2|.|TRBV7-7|.
CASSLGLGPYTGELFF
TGTGCCAGCAGCTTAGGTCTGGGACCCTACACCGGGGAGCTGTTTTTT
>TRBJ2-7|.|TRBV20-1|.
CSADTGYEQYF
TGCAGTGCCGACACAGGGTACGAGCAGTACTTC
>TRBJ2-1|.|TRBV11-2|.
CAITSPRSEGQNEQFF
TGTGCCATAACGAGCCCCAGATCGGAGGGCCAAAATGAGCAGTTCTTC
>TRBJ1-1|.|TRBV28|.
CASSWGAGTEAFF
TGTGCCAGCAGTTGGGGGGCCGGGACTGAAGCTTTCTTT
>TRBJ1-4|.|TRBV4-1|.
CASSLLLQGEGSLFF
TGCGCCAGCAGCCTACTCTTACAGGGAGAAGGATCACTGTTTTTT
>TRBJ1-2|.|TRBV7-9|.
CASSQHLAYGYTF
TGTGCCAGCAGCCAACACCTAGCCTATGGCTACACCTTC
>TRBJ2-7|.|TRBV4-3|.
CASSQEIMGVPYEQYF
TGCGCCAGCAGCCAAGAGATTATGGGAGTACCCTACGAGCAGTACTTC
>TRBJ2-1|.|TRBV7-9|.
CASSLSPPGAGKTNEQFF
TGTGCCAGCAGCTTAAGCCCACCCGGGGCAGGGAAGACCAATGAGCAGTTCTTC
>TRBJ1-5|.|TRBV24-1|.
CATRAGANNQPQHF
TGTGCCACCAGGGCGGGGGCGAACAATCAGCCCCAGCATTTT
>TRBJ2-5|.|TRBV27|.
CASSDPSEGETQYF
TGTGCCAGCAGTGACCCGTCGGAAGGCGAGACCCAGTACTTC
>TRBJ1-1|TRBD1|TRBV27|.
CASTPGTGAEAFF
TGTGCCAGCACCCCTGGGACAGGAGCTGAAGCTTTCTTT
>TRBJ1-5|.|TRBV20-1|once
CSARHTTGDNQPQHF
TGCAGTGCTAGACACACTACAGGCGACAATCAGCCCCAGCATTTT
>TRBJ2-5|.|TRBV12-3/TRBV12-4|.
CASSPIAVQETQYF
TGTGCCAGCAGCCCAATAGCGGTCCAAGAGACCCAGTACTTC
>TRBJ2-5|TRBD1|TRBV28|.
CASSLGQRAETQYF
TGTGCCAGCAGTTTGGGACAGAGAGCGGAGACCCAGTACTTC
>TRBJ2-1|.|TRBV28|few
CASSLLANEQFF
TGTGCCAGCAGTCTCCTGGCCAATGAGCAGTTCTTC
>TRBJ2-7|.|TRBV10-2|.
CASSEPQGTLHEQYF
TGCGCCAGCAGTGAGCCCCAGGGAACCCTGCACGAGCAGTACTTC
>TRBJ2-1|TRBD1|TRBV18|.
CASSPAGGDGYNEQFF
TGTGCCAGCTCACCCGCAGGGGGCGACGGCTACAATGAGCAGTTCTTC
>TRBJ2-3|.|TRBV9|.
CASVGGIDTDTQYF
TGTGCCAGCGTCGGGGGTATCGACACAGATACGCAGTATTTT
>TRBJ2-3|.|TRBV28|.
CASGPGRADTQYF
TGTGCCAGCGGACCAGGGCGGGCGGATACGCAGTATTTT
>TRBJ2-1|.|TRBV27|.
CASSFGNSNEQFF
TGTGCCAGCAGTTTCGGAAACAGCAATGAGCAGTTCTTC
>TRBJ2-4|TRBD1|TRBV6-1|.
CASTPGQGWAKNIQYF
TGTGCCAGCACCCCCGGACAGGGTTGGGCCAAAAACATTCAGTACTTC
>TRBJ2-5|TRBD2|TRBV7-9|.
CASSPDLAGIKETQYF
TGTGCCAGCAGCCCGGACCTAGCGGGGATTAAAGAGACCCAGTACTTC
>TRBJ2-7|.|TRBV13|.
CASSSNFPGEQYF
TGTGCCAGCAGCTCCAACTTCCCGGGCGAGCAGTACTTC
>TRBJ2-3|.|TRBV24-1|.
CATSDLASPDTQYF
TGTGCCACCAGTGATTTGGCTAGCCCAGATACGCAGTATTTT
>TRBJ2-7|.|TRBV20-1|.
CSAIDTASYEQYF
TGCAGTGCTATCGATACCGCGTCCTACGAGCAGTACTTC
>TRBJ2-1|TRBD1|TRBV6-5|few
CASSLSQQGGSYNEQFF
TGTGCCAGCAGTTTGTCTCAACAGGGGGGTTCCTACAATGAGCAGTTCTTC
>TRBJ1-2|.|TRBV13|.
CASSFYHYGYTF
TGTGCCAGCAGCTTTTATCACTATGGCTACACCTTC
>TRBJ2-7|TRBD2|TRBV27|once
CASRLAGGNYEQYF
TGTGCCAGCCGCCTAGCGGGAGGGAACTACGAGCAGTACTTC
>TRBJ2-2|.|TRBV19|.
CASSIDLASRRYANTGELFF
TGTGCCAGTAGTATAGATCTGGCTAGCCGGAGATACGCGAACACCGGGGAGCTGTTTTTT
>TRBJ2-7|.|TRBV9|.
CASSVDDHYEQYF
TGTGCCAGCAGCGTAGACGATCATTACGAGCAGTACTTC
>TRBJ2-7|TRBD1|TRBV29-1|.
CSVVGDRGEQYF
TGCAGCGTTGTTGGGGACAGGGGCGAGCAGTACTTC
>TRBJ2-1|.|TRBV20-1|.
CSARAPFERVSYNEQFF
TGCAGTGCTAGGGCCCCCTTTGAGCGGGTGTCCTACAATGAGCAGTTCTTC
>TRBJ1-3|.|TRBV7-2|.
CASNLWWSSGNTIYF
TGTGCCAGCAACCTCTGGTGGTCCTCCGGAAACACCATATATTTT